Each of the 5 T cell receptor beta chains below was sequenced from the same sample in a study of CD8+CD57+ T cells in acquired aplastic anemia. Genomic DNA served as template for TCR beta VDJ and CDR3 profiling. TCRdb analysed the reads with MiXCR anew, one entry per CDR3 protein. The sample holds 150,000 to 200,000 distinct CDR3 sequences, about 64% seen once. Sequenced sample: sorted CD4+, CD8+, or CD8+CD57+ T cells (not recorded which) from PBMCs. The source of these receptors is a human donor in good health.

This clonotype was counted many times. The V call is TRBV5-1, the J call TRBJ2-7; TRBD1 matches 7 bases. The CDR3 length is 14 residues. The germline gives CDR1 SGHRS, CDR2 YFSETQ. J lost 5 bases, V lost 0 bases, and 5 bases had no gene match. The CDR3 DNA reads as TGCGCCAGCAGCTTGGTCACAGGGGCCCACGAGCAGTACTTC. As protein: CASSLVTGAHEQYF.

Worth noting for this clonotype: At one end, the junction sequence differs from germline, possibly due to a read error. The chain links TRBV7-9 to TRBJ2-5; D is perhaps TRBD1 (5 bases). Germline V gene data show CDR1 as SEHNR and CDR2 as FQNEAQ (reference sequence). This CDR3 contains 12 residues. The CDR3 DNA reads as TGTGCCAGCCTAGACCCGGACAACTTCGGCGACTTC. It codes for CASLDPDNFGDF.

This rearrangement joins TRBV19 to TRBJ2-3; D is uncertain. V dropped 0 bases and J dropped 0 bases, with 10 bases sitting between them. The CDR3 covers 16 residues. CDR1 is LNHDA and CDR2 is SQIVND in the germline V gene (reference sequence). The CDR3 DNA reads TGTGCCAGTAGTATAGAGGGCACATTAAGCACAGATACGCAGTATTTT. Translation gives CASSIEGTLSTDTQYF.

This chain links TRBV20-1 with TRBJ1-5, with D hard to call. Germline V gene sequence: CDR1 DFQATT, CDR2 SNEGSKA (reference sequence). The CDR3 runs to 15 residues. Trimming removed 3 bases from V and 2 bases from J, with 14 bases in between. In DNA form, the CDR3 reads TGCAGTGCTAGTTTAGCACCGGGTGGCAATCAGCCCCAGCATTTT. Translating gives CSASLAPGGNQPQHF.

This clonotype occurred many times. V and J are TRBV20-1 and TRBJ2-5; TRBD2 aligns across 11 bases. Germline CDR1 is DFQATT and CDR2 is SNEGSKA (reference sequence). V dropped 5 bases and J dropped 4; count of bases not matched to a gene: 6. This CDR3 has 14 residues. The CDR3 sequence: CSALAGGPGETQYF. The CDR3 nucleotides are TGCAGTGCTTTAGCGGGAGGGCCCGGAGAGACCCAGTACTTC.